The count of the clone carrying this T cell receptor (beta chain) is one. The data were obtained in a study of B cell selection in AIRE deficiency. Sorted regulatory T cells were CD4-positive, CD25-high and CD127-low or negative. Some clones are missing from TCRdb's copy, which holds only in-frame ones; the method was immunoSEQ multiplex PCR. This sample has tens of thousands of clones; about nine tenths occur once, and the top ten carry about 1%. The sequenced sample was CD4+CD25+ Tregs sorted from PBMCs. The TCR was taken from a human donor in good health.

For the CDR3, the DNA is TGCGCCAGCAGCCACGACTGGGACTCTGCCTACGAGCAGTACTTC. Amino acid sequence: CASSHDWDSAYEQYF. The gene calls are TRBV4-1 and TRBJ2-7; possibly TRBD2 for D (6 bases). V was pared by 3 bases and J by 2 bases, with 14 bases between. The germline V gene has CDR1 MGHRA and CDR2 YSYEKL. CDR3 size: 15 residues.